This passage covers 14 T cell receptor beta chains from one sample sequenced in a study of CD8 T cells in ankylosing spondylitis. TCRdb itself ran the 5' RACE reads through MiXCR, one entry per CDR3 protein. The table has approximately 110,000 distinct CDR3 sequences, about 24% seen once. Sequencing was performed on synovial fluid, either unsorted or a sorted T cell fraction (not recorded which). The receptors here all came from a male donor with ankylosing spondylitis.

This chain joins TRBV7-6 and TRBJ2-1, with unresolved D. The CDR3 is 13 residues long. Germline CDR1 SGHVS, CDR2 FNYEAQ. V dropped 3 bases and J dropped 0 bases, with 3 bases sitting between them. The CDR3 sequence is CASSFASYNEQFF. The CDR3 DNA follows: TGTGCCAGCAGCTTCGCCTCCTACAATGAGCAGTTCTTC.

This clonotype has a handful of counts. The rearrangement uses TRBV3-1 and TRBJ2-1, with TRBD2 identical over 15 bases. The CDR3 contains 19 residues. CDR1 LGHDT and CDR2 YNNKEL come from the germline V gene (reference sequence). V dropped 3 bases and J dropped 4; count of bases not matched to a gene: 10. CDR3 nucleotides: TGTGCCAGCAGCCATTCAGGACTAGCGGGAGGGCCGCGGTACAATGAGCAGTTCTTC. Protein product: CASSHSGLAGGPRYNEQFF.

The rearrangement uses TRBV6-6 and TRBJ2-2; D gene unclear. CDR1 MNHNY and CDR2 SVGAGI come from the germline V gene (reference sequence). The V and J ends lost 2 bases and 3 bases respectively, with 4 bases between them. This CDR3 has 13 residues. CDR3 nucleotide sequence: TGTGCCAGCAGTTACCGGGACACCGGGGAGCTGTTTTTT. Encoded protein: CASSYRDTGELFF.

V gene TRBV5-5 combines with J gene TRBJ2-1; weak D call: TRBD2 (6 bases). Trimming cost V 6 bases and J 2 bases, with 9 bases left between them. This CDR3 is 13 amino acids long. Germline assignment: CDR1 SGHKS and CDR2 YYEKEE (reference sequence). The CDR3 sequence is CASTPGAYNEQFF. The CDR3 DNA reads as TGTGCCAGCACCCCGGGAGCCTACAATGAGCAGTTCTTC.

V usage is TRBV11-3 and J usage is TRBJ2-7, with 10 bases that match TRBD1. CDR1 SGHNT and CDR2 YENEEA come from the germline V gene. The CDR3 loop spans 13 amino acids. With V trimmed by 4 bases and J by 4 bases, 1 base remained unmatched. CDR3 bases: TGTGCCAGCAGCTCGGGACAGGGGTACGAGCAGTACTTC. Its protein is CASSSGQGYEQYF.

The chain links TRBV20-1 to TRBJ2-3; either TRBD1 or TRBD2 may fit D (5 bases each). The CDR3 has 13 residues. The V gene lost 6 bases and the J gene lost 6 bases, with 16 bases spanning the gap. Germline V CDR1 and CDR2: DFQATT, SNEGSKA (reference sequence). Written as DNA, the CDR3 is TGCAGTGCGACGGGGCTCACGGGGGATACGCAGTATTTT. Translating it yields CSATGLTGDTQYF.

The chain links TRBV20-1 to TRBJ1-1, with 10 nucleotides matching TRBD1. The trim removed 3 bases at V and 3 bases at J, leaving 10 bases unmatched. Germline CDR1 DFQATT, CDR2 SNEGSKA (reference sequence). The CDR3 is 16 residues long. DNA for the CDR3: TGCAGTGCTAGCTCTGGGACAGGGGAATTGGACACTGAAGCTTTCTTT. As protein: CSASSGTGELDTEAFF.

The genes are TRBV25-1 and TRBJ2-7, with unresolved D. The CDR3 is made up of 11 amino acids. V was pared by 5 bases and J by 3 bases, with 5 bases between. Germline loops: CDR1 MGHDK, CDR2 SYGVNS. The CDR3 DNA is TGTGCCAGCAGTTTGGTCTACGAGCAGTACTTC. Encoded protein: CASSLVYEQYF.

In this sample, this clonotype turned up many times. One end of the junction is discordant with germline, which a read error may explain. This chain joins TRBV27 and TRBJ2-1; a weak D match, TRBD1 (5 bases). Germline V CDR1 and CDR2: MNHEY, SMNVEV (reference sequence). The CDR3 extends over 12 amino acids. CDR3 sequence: CASNLQENEQFF. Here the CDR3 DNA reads TGTGCCAGCAATTTACAGGAAAATGAGCAGTTCTTC.

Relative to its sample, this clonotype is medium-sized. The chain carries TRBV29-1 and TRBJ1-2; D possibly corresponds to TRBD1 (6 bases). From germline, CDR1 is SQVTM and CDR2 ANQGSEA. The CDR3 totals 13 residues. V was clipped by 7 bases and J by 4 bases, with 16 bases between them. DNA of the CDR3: TGCAGCGCTGGGGGGGGCAGTACCTATGGCTACACCTTC. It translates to CSAGGGSTYGYTF.

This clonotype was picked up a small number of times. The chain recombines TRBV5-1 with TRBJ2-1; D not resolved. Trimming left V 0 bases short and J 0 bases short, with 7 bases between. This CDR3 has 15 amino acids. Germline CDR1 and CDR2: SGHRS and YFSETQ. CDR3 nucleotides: TGCGCCAGCAGCTTGGACGGACCCTCCTACAATGAGCAGTTCTTC. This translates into CASSLDGPSYNEQFF.

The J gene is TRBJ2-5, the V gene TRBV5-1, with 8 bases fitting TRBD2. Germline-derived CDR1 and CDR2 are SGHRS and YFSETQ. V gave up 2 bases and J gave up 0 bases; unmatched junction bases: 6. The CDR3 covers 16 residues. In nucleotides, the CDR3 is TGCGCCAGCAGCTTAGGGACTAGTGATTACCAAGAGACCCAGTACTTC. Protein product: CASSLGTSDYQETQYF.

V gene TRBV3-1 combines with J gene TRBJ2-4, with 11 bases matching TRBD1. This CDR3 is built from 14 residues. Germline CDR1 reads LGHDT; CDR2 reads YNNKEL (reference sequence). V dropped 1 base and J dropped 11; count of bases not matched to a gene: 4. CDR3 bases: TGTGCCAGCAGCCAAGGCGGACAGGGGGCGGTTCAGTACTTC. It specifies CASSQGGQGAVQYF.

The CDR3 loop is CASGLVRTGAYFYEQYV. The CDR3 DNA follows: TGTGCTAGTGGTTTGGTACGGACAGGGGCTTACTTCTACGAGCAGTACGTC. This rearrangement joins TRBV12-5 to TRBJ2-7; 9 nucleotides line up with TRBD1. This CDR3 is built from 17 residues. Germline V gives CDR1 LGHNT, CDR2 FRNRAP. The V gene end was trimmed by 0 bases and the J gene end by 3 bases; junction bases not matched to a gene: 9.